The 10 T cell receptor beta chains below all came from one sample that was sequenced in a study of identical twins. MiXCR was run by TCRdb on the 5' RACE reads, yielding one entry per CDR3 protein. The sample lists 300,000 or so distinct CDR3 sequences, roughly 10% occurring once. These same data were also listed under a study on yellow fever vaccine responses in identical twins.

The sample was CD8+ T cells sorted from blood. These receptors originate from a woman between 18 and 29 years old in good health.

In this sample, this clonotype turned up many times. The chain employs TRBV14 and TRBJ2-4; the match to TRBD2 covers 7 bases. The CDR3 runs to 18 residues. CDR1 is SGHDN, CDR2 FVKESK, per germline. The V segment lost 1 base and the J segment 5 bases; nucleotides outside the gene matches: 14. Here the CDR3 DNA reads TGTGCCAGCAGCCAAGGTCGGGACTACCCGTTCGGGGAAAACATTCAGTACTTC. This codes for CASSQGRDYPFGENIQYF.

The CDR3 bases are TGTGCCAGTTGGGGAATGGGGGGTGAGACAGATACGCAGTATTTT. This translates into CASWGMGGETDTQYF. This sequence joins TRBV6-1 and TRBJ2-3; possible D gene TRBD2, 6 bases. Germline V gene sequence: CDR1 MNHNS, CDR2 SASEGT. V lost 9 bases to trimming and J lost 3 bases, with 19 bases between them. This CDR3 is built from 15 residues.

There are many counts of this clonotype. The chain combines TRBV28 with TRBJ2-5, with D possibly being TRBD1 (6 bases). The germline V gene encodes CDR1 MDHEN and CDR2 SYDVKM. V lost 3 bases and J lost 3, with 11 bases in between. This CDR3 comprises 14 residues. The CDR3 loop is CASSFAGVKETQYF. DNA for the CDR3: TGTGCCAGCAGTTTCGCAGGGGTGAAAGAGACCCAGTACTTC.

This clonotype was picked up a small number of times. The chain carries TRBV20-1 and TRBJ2-7; D remains unclear. The CDR3 is made up of 15 amino acids. Trimming pared 4 bases from V and 0 bases from J, leaving 16 bases between. Germline CDR1 reads DFQATT; CDR2 reads SNEGSKA (reference sequence). CDR3: CSATLRPLSSYEQYF. The CDR3 DNA reads as TGCAGTGCTACCCTCAGGCCACTGAGCTCCTACGAGCAGTACTTC.

The V gene is TRBV27, the J gene TRBJ2-7; D perhaps matches TRBD1 (8 bases). Looked up from germline, CDR1 is MNHEY and CDR2 is SMNVEV (reference sequence). V was cut by 2 bases and J by 1 base, with 21 bases left in between. The CDR3 totals 18 residues. CDR3 bases: TGTGCCAGCAGTTTAACGGGACCCAACAGGGGGGGTTCCTACGAGCAGTACTTC. It encodes CASSLTGPNRGGSYEQYF.

This clonotype was picked up many times. The chain is built from TRBV12-3 or TRBV12-4 and TRBJ2-7, with 10 bases identical to TRBD2. After removal of 1 base from V and 0 bases from J, the junction contained 3 bases not matched to a gene. The CDR3 sequence is 16 residues long. Written as DNA, the CDR3 is TGTGCCAGCAGTTTAGTACTAGCGGGGTCCTCCTACGAGCAGTACTTC. The encoded protein is CASSLVLAGSSYEQYF.

This clonotype was observed many times. The chain joins TRBV20-1 to TRBJ2-7, with TRBD1 matching 9 bases. V was pared by 5 bases and J by 4 bases, with 9 bases of the junction left unmatched. The CDR3 spans 14 residues. From germline, CDR1 is DFQATT and CDR2 SNEGSKA (reference sequence). CDR3 coding DNA: TGCAGTGCTCGAAACCTGGACAGGGGTTACGAGCAGTACTTC. It codes for CSARNLDRGYEQYF.

This clonotype has ten or more counts. The V gene is TRBV20-1, the J gene TRBJ2-7; D might be TRBD2 (6 bases). This CDR3 contains 17 residues. V shed 6 bases and J shed 1 base, with 25 bases lying between them. CDR1 and CDR2 from the germline V gene are DFQATT and SNEGSKA (reference sequence). DNA of the CDR3: TGCAGTGCAGAAAGTGGATATCTCGGCGGGAATTCCTACGAGCAGTACTTC. Protein sequence: CSAESGYLGGNSYEQYF.

There are a few counts of this clonotype. The rearrangement joins TRBV28 to TRBJ1-2; unclear D gene. Germline V gene data show CDR1 as MDHEN and CDR2 as SYDVKM. The CDR3 runs to 13 residues. The V and J ends lost 5 bases and 4 bases respectively, with 11 bases between them. The CDR3 coding sequence is TGTGCCAGCAGTCGCGACAATAGCTATGGCTACACCTTC. Residues: CASSRDNSYGYTF.

V gene TRBV11-2 combines with J gene TRBJ2-1, with 7 bases identical to TRBD1. The CDR3 has 14 residues. Unmatched junction bases numbered 6, after V lost 5 bases and J lost 5 bases. The V gene's germline CDR1 is SGHAT and CDR2 FQNNGV. Here the CDR3 DNA reads TGTGCCAGCAGCACCTGGGACAGAAACAATGAGCAGTTCTTC. Its translation is CASSTWDRNNEQFF. The full variable domain, completed using reference TRBV11-2 and TRBJ2-1, is EAGVAQSPRYKIIEKRQSVAFWCNPISGHATLYWYQQILGQGPKLLIQFQNNGVVDDSQLPKDRFSAERLKGVDSTLKIQPAKLEDSAVYLCASSTWDRNNEQFFGPGTRLTVL.